The rows below give T cell receptor beta chains drawn from one sample of a study of T cell responses to AZD1222 COVID-19 vaccine. Assay: immunoSEQ multiplex PCR; the TCRdb copy retains only in-frame clones and omits some. The table has approximately 150,000 clones, roughly nine tenths seen once; the top ten hold 1.1% to 1.5%. Sequenced here: peripheral blood, sampled on day 0 of AZD1222 vaccination. The source is an adult in good health. Each CDR3 is given with its conserved first and last residue. Fields, in order: clone size, V gene, D gene, J gene, CDR3 protein, CDR3 DNA. The D gene is left open where the match is weak. The size entry is marked missing in some rows and otherwise reads once, few, many or a size class.

>NA|TRBV18|TRBD1|TRBJ1-2
CASSPMDRADYGYTF
TGTGCCAGCTCACCTATGGACAGGGCTGACTATGGCTACACCTTC
>NA|TRBV2|TRBD2|TRBJ2-1
CAIIAGPYNEQFF
TGTGCCATAATAGCGGGCCCCTACAATGAGCAGTTCTTC
>NA|TRBV18|TRBD1|TRBJ1-6
CASSPGTGISPLHF
TGTGCCAGCTCACCTGGGACAGGGATTTCACCCCTCCACTTT
>NA|TRBV11-3|TRBD2|TRBJ2-1
CASSFGGGTRIGNEQFF
TGTGCCAGCAGCTTTGGGGGAGGGACTAGGATTGGCAATGAGCAGTTCTTC
>NA|TRBV5-6|NA|TRBJ1-1
CASSLAGPTEAFF
TGTGCCAGCAGCTTGGCGGGACCCACTGAAGCTTTCTTT
>NA|TRBV28|NA|TRBJ1-2
CASRRGSGYTF
TGTGCCAGCAGACGGGGCTCTGGCTACACCTTC
>NA|TRBV6-2/TRBV6-3|TRBD1|TRBJ1-2
CASSGQDIIYGYTF
TGTGCCAGCAGTGGACAGGATATTATCTATGGCTACACCTTC
>NA|TRBV28|NA|TRBJ1-1
CAGSLSPAGTFF
TGTGCCGGCAGTTTATCCCCAGCAGGAACTTTCTTT
>NA|TRBV6-6|TRBD1|TRBJ1-3
CASSPRYGTGGNTIYF
TGTGCCAGCAGTCCAAGGTACGGGACAGGGGGCAACACCATATATTTT
>NA|TRBV7-2|TRBD1|TRBJ1-2
CASSLVGQGRGYTF
TGTGCCAGCAGCTTAGTGGGACAGGGTCGTGGCTACACCTTC
>NA|TRBV6-6|NA|TRBJ2-5
CASSHEGPGGTQYF
TGTGCCAGCAGTCACGAGGGACCAGGAGGGACCCAGTACTTC
>NA|TRBV6-1|TRBD2|TRBJ2-1
CASSVLAAGLAGYNEQFF
TGTGCCAGCAGTGTACTCGCGGCGGGGCTAGCGGGGTACAATGAGCAGTTCTTC
>NA|TRBV12-3/TRBV12-4|NA|TRBJ2-3
CASRQGTDTQYF
TGTGCCAGCCGGCAGGGGACAGATACGCAGTATTTT
>NA|TRBV5-1|NA|TRBJ2-2
CASSLVGATNTGELFF
TGCGCCAGCAGCTTGGTGGGGGCAACGAACACCGGGGAGCTGTTTTTT
>NA|TRBV7-7|TRBD2|TRBJ2-7
CASSIGLANIYEQYF
TGTGCCAGCAGCATCGGACTAGCGAATATCTACGAGCAGTACTTC
>NA|TRBV6-6|NA|TRBJ1-2
CASSQNRDLGYTF
TGTGCCAGCAGTCAAAATAGGGACTTGGGCTACACCTTC
>NA|TRBV4-3|NA|TRBJ2-1
CASSQDLRASYYNEQFF
TGCGCCAGCAGCCAAGATCTGAGGGCTAGCTATTACAATGAGCAGTTCTTC
>few|TRBV7-7|TRBD1|TRBJ2-7
CASSPGQDGYEQYF
TGTGCCAGCAGCCCTGGACAGGATGGCTACGAGCAGTACTTC
>NA|TRBV25-1|TRBD1|TRBJ2-7
CASSARDSHYEQYF
TGTGCCAGCAGTGCACGGGACAGCCACTACGAGCAGTACTTC
>NA|TRBV12-3/TRBV12-4|NA|TRBJ1-1
CASSRLNTEAFF
TGTGCCAGCAGTCGTCTTAACACTGAAGCTTTCTTT
>NA|TRBV7-2|NA|TRBJ1-1
CASSSLSDTEAFF
TGTGCCAGCAGCTCCCTCTCTGACACTGAAGCTTTCTTT
>NA|TRBV19|TRBD1|TRBJ1-1
CASSTTRDRGSTEAFF
TGTGCCAGTAGTACTACTCGGGACAGGGGATCGACTGAAGCTTTCTTT
>NA|TRBV7-9|NA|TRBJ1-2
CASSPPAGANYGYTF
TGTGCCAGCAGCCCCCCAGCGGGGGCTAACTATGGCTACACCTTC
>NA|TRBV4-1|NA|TRBJ1-1
CASSQEPRGGTEAFF
TGCGCCAGCAGCCAAGAACCCAGGGGAGGAACTGAAGCTTTCTTT
>NA|TRBV6-6|NA|TRBJ2-5
CASTDTGSPKETQYF
TGTGCCAGCACCGACACAGGCAGCCCCAAAGAGACCCAGTACTTC